Given below is one T cell receptor (beta chain) in context. The protocol was immunoSEQ multiplex PCR, while the TCRdb copy is restricted to in-frame clones and leaves out a portion. Of fewer than 60,000 clones in the sample, 75% to 95% were seen once. Germline V gene data show CDR1 as SGDLS and CDR2 as YYNGEE. The CDR3 is made up of 14 amino acids. V was clipped by 0 bases and J by 3 bases, with 10 bases between them. The data were taken from a study of T cell changes during pregnancy in multiple sclerosis. The starting material was peripheral blood, obtained after pregnancy. The chain combines TRBV9 with TRBJ2-7; tentative D call: TRBD2 (5 bases). This sequence originates from a female donor in good health, enrolled as a control in a pregnancy study. DNA of the CDR3: TGTGCCAGCAGCGTAGGACCGGAGGTCTACGAGCAGTACTTC. It specifies CASSVGPEVYEQYF.